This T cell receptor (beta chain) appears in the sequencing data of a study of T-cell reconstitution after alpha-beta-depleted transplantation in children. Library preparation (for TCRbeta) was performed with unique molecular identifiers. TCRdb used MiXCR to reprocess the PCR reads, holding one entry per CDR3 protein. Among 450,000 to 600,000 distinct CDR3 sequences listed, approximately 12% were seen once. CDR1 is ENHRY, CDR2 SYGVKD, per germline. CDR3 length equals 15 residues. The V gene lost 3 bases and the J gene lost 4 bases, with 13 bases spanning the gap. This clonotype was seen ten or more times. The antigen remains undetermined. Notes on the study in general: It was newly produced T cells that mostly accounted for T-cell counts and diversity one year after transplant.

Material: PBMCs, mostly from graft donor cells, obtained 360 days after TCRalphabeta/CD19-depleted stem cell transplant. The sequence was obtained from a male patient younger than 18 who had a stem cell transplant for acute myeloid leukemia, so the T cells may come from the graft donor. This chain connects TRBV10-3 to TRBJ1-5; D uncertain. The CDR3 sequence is CAISELGSLNQPQHF. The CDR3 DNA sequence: TGTGCCATCAGTGAACTGGGGTCCCTAAATCAGCCCCAGCATTTT.